This is a list of T cell receptor beta chains from one sample in a study of graft-versus-host responses after intestinal transplantation. Sequencing used immunoSEQ multiplex PCR; TCRdb keeps in-frame clones, though not all of them. The top ten clones hold under 0.3% of a sample with 90,000 to 130,000 clones, approximately 94% of them seen once. For these TCRs, the target antigens are not known. This specimen consisted of unstimulated CD4+ T cells sorted from spleen or lymph node cells, obtained before transplant. Receptor source: a human donor who was the organ donor for an intestinal transplant. The CDR3 runs from the conserved cysteine through the conserved F or W. D genes are given only for firm matches. The size field is filled for only some rows; it gives once, few, many or a size class.

clone_size: .
v_call: TRBV19
j_call: TRBJ1-3
d_call: .
cdr3_nt: TGTGCCAGTAGTATGCCTCGGGGATCTGGAAACACCATATATTTT
cdr3_aa: CASSMPRGSGNTIYF

clone_size: few
v_call: TRBV5-1
j_call: TRBJ2-3
d_call: .
cdr3_nt: TGCGCCAGCAGGGTCGGGCATGAAGATACGCAGTATTTT
cdr3_aa: CASRVGHEDTQYF

clone_size: .
v_call: TRBV7-9
j_call: TRBJ2-1
d_call: .
cdr3_nt: TGTGCCAGCAGCTTGAACAGCAATGAGCAGTTCTTC
cdr3_aa: CASSLNSNEQFF

clone_size: .
v_call: TRBV6-1
j_call: TRBJ1-4
d_call: .
cdr3_nt: TGTGCCAGCAGGAGGGGGACTAATGAAAAACTGTTTTTT
cdr3_aa: CASRRGTNEKLFF

clone_size: .
v_call: TRBV29-1
j_call: TRBJ1-2
d_call: .
cdr3_nt: TGCAGCGTTGGAGAACAGGGTTATGGCTACACCTTC
cdr3_aa: CSVGEQGYGYTF

clone_size: once
v_call: TRBV6-5
j_call: TRBJ1-1
d_call: .
cdr3_nt: TGTGCCAGCAGACAGGGCGCTGAAGCTTTCTTT
cdr3_aa: CASRQGAEAFF

clone_size: .
v_call: TRBV30
j_call: TRBJ2-3
d_call: .
cdr3_nt: TGTGCCTCCCGTAGCGGAACTAACACAGATACGCAGTATTTT
cdr3_aa: CASRSGTNTDTQYF

clone_size: .
v_call: TRBV5-8
j_call: TRBJ2-7
d_call: .
cdr3_nt: TGTGCCAGCAGCTGGACCCGTTACGAGCAGTACTTC
cdr3_aa: CASSWTRYEQYF

clone_size: .
v_call: TRBV30
j_call: TRBJ2-1
d_call: .
cdr3_nt: TGTGCCTGGAGTTATTCAATGCTCGCCTACAATGAGCAGTTCTTC
cdr3_aa: CAWSYSMLAYNEQFF

clone_size: .
v_call: TRBV6-1
j_call: TRBJ1-3
d_call: TRBD1
cdr3_nt: TGTGCCAGCAGTGAAGGGACAGGGGCTATGTACACCATATATTTT
cdr3_aa: CASSEGTGAMYTIYF

clone_size: .
v_call: TRBV5-5
j_call: TRBJ1-2
d_call: .
cdr3_nt: TGTGCCAGCAGCTTGGGGGTCGGGGAAGGCTACACCTTC
cdr3_aa: CASSLGVGEGYTF

clone_size: .
v_call: TRBV5-1
j_call: TRBJ1-2
d_call: TRBD1
cdr3_nt: TGCGCCAGCAGCTCGGGACAGGGCAACTACTATGGCTACACCTTC
cdr3_aa: CASSSGQGNYYGYTF

clone_size: .
v_call: TRBV6-1
j_call: TRBJ2-5
d_call: .
cdr3_nt: TGTGCCAGCAGTTCAGGCTGGGAGACCCAGTACTTC
cdr3_aa: CASSSGWETQYF

clone_size: once
v_call: TRBV27
j_call: TRBJ2-3
d_call: .
cdr3_nt: TGTGCCAGCAGTTTTTACAGGGCAGATACGCAGTATTTT
cdr3_aa: CASSFYRADTQYF

clone_size: .
v_call: TRBV9
j_call: TRBJ2-3
d_call: TRBD2
cdr3_nt: TGTGCCAGCAGCGCACTAGCGGGAGTCCCCGATACGCAGTATTTT
cdr3_aa: CASSALAGVPDTQYF

clone_size: .
v_call: TRBV5-1
j_call: TRBJ2-7
d_call: .
cdr3_nt: TGCGCCAGCAGCCCGCAACCATTGACTAAGTACGAGCAGTACTTC
cdr3_aa: CASSPQPLTKYEQYF

clone_size: .
v_call: TRBV12-5
j_call: TRBJ2-7
d_call: .
cdr3_nt: TGTGCTAGTGGTTTGGAGGGGGGCGAGCAGTACTTC
cdr3_aa: CASGLEGGEQYF